This TCR beta chain was documented in a study of shared clonotypes between healthy human individuals. Study overall: For every donor, three CD4 naive, three CD4 memory, two CD8 naive and one CD8 memory plates were used. Findings and caveats of the study: Donor scarcity curtailed the genetic and exposure-history diversity represented herein.

Naive CD4+ cells were CD45RA-selected; the remaining cells were memory. Original processing methods: For the immunoSEQ data, sequences were junction-only without quality scores, so filtering differed. This table comes from immunoSEQ multiplex PCR, and its TCRdb copy is limited to in-frame clones, with some not included. V, J and clone size reflect that table, while D and trimming were determined from the DNA. The sample has approximately 2,300,000 clones, under 95% seen once. Germline V gene data show CDR1 as SNHLY and CDR2 as FYNNEI. The CDR3 length is 13 residues. Trimming shortened V by 6 bases and J by 6 bases, and 14 bases separated the two germline ends. Concerning this clone itself: Its cognate antigen is unknown.

The genes are TRBV2 and TRBJ1-2; D is uncertain. The sequenced sample consisted of naive CD4+ T cells from PBMCs. Regarding subset: CD45RA+ positively selected. This receptor was taken from a man aged 18 to 30 in good health. Some clones in this sample may be carry-over from other donors' samples. The CDR3 DNA sequence: TGTGCCAGCAGGTACTTTGGCGCGGATGGCTACACCTTC. Protein: CASRYFGADGYTF.